A selection of T cell receptor beta chains follows, all from one sample in a study of PD-1 blockade in mismatch repair-deficient tumors. TCRdb's table, derived via immunoSEQ multiplex PCR, lists solely in-frame clones and lacks some. This repertoire shows just under 65,000 clones, more than 70% found once; its top ten account for around 13%. Sequencing used peripheral blood, obtained 52 weeks after starting pembrolizumab. The receptors were gathered from an adult with mismatch repair-deficient cancer. Each CDR3 is given with its conserved first and last residue. D genes are given only for firm matches. The size of a clone is reported for some rows only, either as once, few or many, or as a class for expanded clones.

>TRBD2|TRBJ2-1|.|TRBV13
TGTGCCAGCAGTTTCCCCACTAGCGGGAGATTTGAGCAGTTCTTC
CASSFPTSGRFEQFF
>TRBD1|TRBJ2-7|.|TRBV6-1
TGTGCCAGCACCGGGACAGTTTCCTCCTACGAGCAGTACTTC
CASTGTVSSYEQYF
>.|TRBJ2-7|.|TRBV28
TGTGCCAGCAGTTCCGCTCGGATAATTCGGGACTCCGAAAGGACCTACGAGCAGTACTTC
CASSSARIIRDSERTYEQYF
>.|TRBJ2-7|.|TRBV11-2
TGTGCCAGCAGCTTAGCTCGGGGGTTATACGAGCAGTACTTC
CASSLARGLYEQYF
>.|TRBJ1-1|.|TRBV5-4
TGTGCCAGCAGCTTGGATCACAGTGAAGCTTTCTTT
CASSLDHSEAFF
>.|TRBJ2-6|.|TRBV27
TGTGCCAGCAGTGTGGGATTCCCTGGGGCCAACGTCCTGACTTTC
CASSVGFPGANVLTF
>TRBD1|TRBJ2-7|.|TRBV27
TGTGCCAGCAGTTATGCAGGGGGCTCCTACGAGCAGTACTTC
CASSYAGGSYEQYF
>.|TRBJ1-1|.|TRBV5-4
TGTGCCAGCAGCTTGGATCCGACAGAAGGGAACACTGAAGCTTTCTTT
CASSLDPTEGNTEAFF
>.|TRBJ2-3|.|TRBV7-9
TGTGCCAGCAGTCCTACCCCGGACACGCAGTATTTT
CASSPTPDTQYF
>TRBD1|TRBJ2-7|few|TRBV4-1
TGCGCCAGCAGCCATCCGGGACAGGGGACCTACGAGCAGTACTTC
CASSHPGQGTYEQYF
>.|TRBJ1-2|few|TRBV7-9
TGTGCCAGCAGCTTACAGGGTAACTATGGCTACACCTTC
CASSLQGNYGYTF
>.|TRBJ2-3|.|TRBV7-6
TGTGCCAGCAGCTTAGCTTTGACGGGGACAGATACGCAGTATTTT
CASSLALTGTDTQYF
>TRBD2|TRBJ2-5|.|TRBV28
TGTGCCAGCAGTAATCTAGCGGGAGGGCCAGGAGCCCAAGAGACCCAGTACTTC
CASSNLAGGPGAQETQYF
>TRBD2|TRBJ2-3|.|TRBV19
TGTGCCAGTAGTTTCTCGCGGGAGGCCCTTGATACGCAGTATTTT
CASSFSREALDTQYF
>.|TRBJ2-4|.|TRBV7-9
TGTGCCAGCAGATCAGGGGGGGAGGTCAAAAACATTCAGTACTTC
CASRSGGEVKNIQYF
>.|TRBJ2-1|.|TRBV29-1
TGCAGCGTTAATGAGGGATCCTACAATGAGCAGTTCTTC
CSVNEGSYNEQFF
>.|TRBJ2-3|.|TRBV28
TGTGCCAGCTCTAGGGGCACAGATACGCAGTATTTT
CASSRGTDTQYF
>.|TRBJ2-7|.|TRBV11-2
TGTGCCAGCAGCTCTGAGGGACGCCGAGCCTACGAGCAGTACTTC
CASSSEGRRAYEQYF
>.|TRBJ2-6|.|TRBV30
TGTGCCTGGAGTACGGGGGGCGGACCTGGGGCCAACGTCCTGACTTTC
CAWSTGGGPGANVLTF
>.|TRBJ1-1|.|TRBV27
TGTGCCAGCAGATCTGGGGTTGTGAGTAGCACTGAAGCTTTCTTT
CASRSGVVSSTEAFF
>.|TRBJ2-3|.|TRBV7-5
TGTGCCAGAAGCTTAGCGAAAGGTGCCGATACGCAGTATTTT
CARSLAKGADTQYF
>.|TRBJ2-5|.|TRBV10-2
TGCGCCAGCAGTGCGTCGGGTGGACCGGGGGAGACCCAGTACTTC
CASSASGGPGETQYF
>.|TRBJ1-2|.|TRBV30
TGTGCCTGGAGTGTATCCCTCGCCTATGGCTACACCTTC
CAWSVSLAYGYTF
>.|TRBJ2-3|.|TRBV6-6
TGTGCCGGGAAGGGCCCATATAGCACAGATACGCAGTATTTT
CAGKGPYSTDTQYF
>.|TRBJ2-2|.|TRBV11-2
TGTGCCAGCAGCTATGGGGCGGGTCTTTCCGGGGAGCTGTTTTTT
CASSYGAGLSGELFF
>TRBD2|TRBJ2-5|.|TRBV29-1
TGCAGCGTTGAAGTTCAGGGACTAGCGGGAGGGCCTGGGGAGACCCAGTACTTC
CSVEVQGLAGGPGETQYF
>.|TRBJ2-2|.|TRBV21-1
TGTGCCAGCAGCAACAAGACTAGCGGAGGGGGGAACACCGGGGAGCTGTTTTTT
CASSNKTSGGGNTGELFF
>TRBD2|TRBJ2-7|.|TRBV10-1
TGCGCCAGCAGCCGAGCGGGATCCCCCTACGAGCAGTACTTC
CASSRAGSPYEQYF
>TRBD1|TRBJ1-1|.|TRBV4-1
TGCGCCAGCAGCCTTAGACAGGGCTCAAACACTGAAGCTTTCTTT
CASSLRQGSNTEAFF
>.|TRBJ1-2|few|TRBV4-3
TGCGCCAGCAGCCCTACGGGGGGACCCGGCTACACCTTC
CASSPTGGPGYTF
>.|TRBJ2-5|once|TRBV4-1
TGCGCCAGCAGCCCGGGACTGCCAGGGGTAGAGACCCAGTACTTC
CASSPGLPGVETQYF
>.|TRBJ1-1|.|TRBV4-3
TGCGCCAGCAGCCAAGAGCCCCGAGGGTCGGCTTTCTTT
CASSQEPRGSAFF
>TRBD2|TRBJ2-3|.|TRBV4-3
TGCGCCAGCAGCCAAGGACTAGCGGGAATACCAGATACGCAGTATTTT
CASSQGLAGIPDTQYF
>.|TRBJ2-5|.|TRBV19
TGTGCCAGTGCGACCCGGGACAACCCTAGGTACCAAGAGACCCAGTACTTC
CASATRDNPRYQETQYF
>TRBD1|TRBJ1-4|.|TRBV6-5
TGTGCCAGCAGTTACGAAGCCGGGACAGGGCGGGAAAAACTGTTTTTT
CASSYEAGTGREKLFF
>.|TRBJ1-2|.|TRBV29-1
TGCAGCGTCCTCAGGACGGCTCGCTATGGCTACACCTTC
CSVLRTARYGYTF
>.|TRBJ1-5|once|TRBV27
TGTGCCAGCAGTTGGGGCGGCAATCAGCCCCAGCATTTT
CASSWGGNQPQHF
>TRBD2|TRBJ2-7|.|TRBV4-1
TGCGCCAGCAGCCAAACTAGCGGGGCTTACGAGCAGTACTTC
CASSQTSGAYEQYF
>.|TRBJ2-5|.|TRBV5-5
TGTGCCAGCAGCTTGGGTCCAGCCCCCGAGACCCAGTACTTC
CASSLGPAPETQYF
>.|TRBJ2-7|.|TRBV9
TGTGCCAGCAGCGTAGCTAAGGACAACGAGCAGTACTTC
CASSVAKDNEQYF
>TRBD1|TRBJ1-5|.|TRBV10-3
TGTGCCACCGGGACAGGGGGACATCAGCCCCAGCATTTT
CATGTGGHQPQHF
>TRBD2|TRBJ2-1|.|TRBV5-1
TGCGCCAGCAGCGTTAGCGGGAGGGCCCTGTTCTTC
CASSVSGRALFF
>.|TRBJ2-3|once|TRBV27
TGTGCCAGCAGTCCCGTTTTATGGGAGGCAGATACGCAGTATTTT
CASSPVLWEADTQYF
>.|TRBJ1-1|few|TRBV21-1
TGTGCCAGCAGCATCGAAGCTTTCTTT
CASSIEAFF
>.|TRBJ2-7|.|TRBV5-1
TGCGCCAGCAGCTTTGGCGGGGGCGGATGCGAGCAGTACTTC
CASSFGGGGCEQYF
>.|TRBJ2-7|.|TRBV7-2
TGTGCCAGCAGCCTATCCGGGACGAGCTCCTACGAGCAGTACTTC
CASSLSGTSSYEQYF
>.|TRBJ1-5|.|TRBV30
TGTGCCTGGAGTAGGGGAGAATTCAATCAGCCCCAGCATTTT
CAWSRGEFNQPQHF
>TRBD1|TRBJ2-7|once|TRBV2
TGTGCCAGCAGGTCCGGGACAGGGGTTAACTACGAGCAGTACTTC
CASRSGTGVNYEQYF
>.|TRBJ2-5|.|TRBV11-2
TGTGCCAGCAGCGCTGGCGGGCAGCAAGAGACCCAGTACTTC
CASSAGGQQETQYF
>.|TRBJ2-7|.|TRBV27
TGTGCCAGCAGGTCTCTGTGGGGAACCTCCTACGAGCAGTACTTC
CASRSLWGTSYEQYF